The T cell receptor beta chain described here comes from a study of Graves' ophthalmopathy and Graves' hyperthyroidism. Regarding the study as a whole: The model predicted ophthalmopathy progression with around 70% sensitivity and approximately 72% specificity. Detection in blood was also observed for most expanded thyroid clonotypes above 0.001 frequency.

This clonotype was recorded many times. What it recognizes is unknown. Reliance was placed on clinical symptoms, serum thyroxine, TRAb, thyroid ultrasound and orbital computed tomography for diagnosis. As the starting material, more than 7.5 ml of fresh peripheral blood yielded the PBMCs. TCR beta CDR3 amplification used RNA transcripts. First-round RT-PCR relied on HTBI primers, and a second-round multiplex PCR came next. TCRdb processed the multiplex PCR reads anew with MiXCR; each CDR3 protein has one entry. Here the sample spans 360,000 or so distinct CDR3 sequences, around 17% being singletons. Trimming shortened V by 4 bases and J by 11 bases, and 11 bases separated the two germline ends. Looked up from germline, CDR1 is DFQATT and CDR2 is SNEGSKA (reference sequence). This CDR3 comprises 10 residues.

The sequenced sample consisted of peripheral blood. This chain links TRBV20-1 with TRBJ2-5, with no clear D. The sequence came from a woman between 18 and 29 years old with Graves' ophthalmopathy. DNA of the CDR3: TGCAGTGCTAAGGATAGACCGCAGTACTTC. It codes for CSAKDRPQYF.